This TCR beta chain was sequenced in a study of blood T cells in healthy people across ages. The germline V and J ends were trimmed by 0 bases and 3 bases, with 15 bases remaining between them. CDR1 is SGHRS, CDR2 YFSETQ, per germline. This CDR3 region has 16 residues. A J-beta primer mix and a sample-barcoded 5' primer were used in a second PCR of about 6 to 12 cycles. Through a template-switch adaptor with 12 random nucleotides, each cDNA molecule received a tag. Via MiXCR, TCRdb re-called the 5' RACE reads, giving one row per CDR3 protein. The table shows around 1,100,000 distinct CDR3 sequences, with around two fifths occurring only once.

The clonotype comes from a man between 18 and 29 years old in good health. The chain joins TRBV5-1 to TRBJ1-2; D gene unclear. The sequencing input was blood. As DNA, the CDR3 is TGCGCCAGCAGCTTGGCCGCAGCATCGTCTGACTATGGCTACACCTTC. Protein product: CASSLAAASSDYGYTF.